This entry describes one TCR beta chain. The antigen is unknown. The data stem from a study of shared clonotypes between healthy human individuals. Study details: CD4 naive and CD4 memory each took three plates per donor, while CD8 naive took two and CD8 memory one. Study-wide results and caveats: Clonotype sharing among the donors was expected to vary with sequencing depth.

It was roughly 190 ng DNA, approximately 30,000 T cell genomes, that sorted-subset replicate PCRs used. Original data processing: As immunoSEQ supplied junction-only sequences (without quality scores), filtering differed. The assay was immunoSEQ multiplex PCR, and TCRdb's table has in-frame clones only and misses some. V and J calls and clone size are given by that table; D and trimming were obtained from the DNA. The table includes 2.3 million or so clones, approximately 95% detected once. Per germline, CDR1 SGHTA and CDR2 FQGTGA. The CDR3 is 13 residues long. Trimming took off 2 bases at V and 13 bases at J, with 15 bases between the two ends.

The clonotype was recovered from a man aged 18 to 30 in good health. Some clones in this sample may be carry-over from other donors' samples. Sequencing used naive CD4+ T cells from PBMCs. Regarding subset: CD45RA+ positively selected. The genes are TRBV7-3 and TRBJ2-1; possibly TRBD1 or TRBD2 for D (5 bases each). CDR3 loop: CASSLAGTPAQFF. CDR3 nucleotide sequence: TGTGCCAGCAGCTTAGCCGGGACCCCGGCCCAGTTCTTC.